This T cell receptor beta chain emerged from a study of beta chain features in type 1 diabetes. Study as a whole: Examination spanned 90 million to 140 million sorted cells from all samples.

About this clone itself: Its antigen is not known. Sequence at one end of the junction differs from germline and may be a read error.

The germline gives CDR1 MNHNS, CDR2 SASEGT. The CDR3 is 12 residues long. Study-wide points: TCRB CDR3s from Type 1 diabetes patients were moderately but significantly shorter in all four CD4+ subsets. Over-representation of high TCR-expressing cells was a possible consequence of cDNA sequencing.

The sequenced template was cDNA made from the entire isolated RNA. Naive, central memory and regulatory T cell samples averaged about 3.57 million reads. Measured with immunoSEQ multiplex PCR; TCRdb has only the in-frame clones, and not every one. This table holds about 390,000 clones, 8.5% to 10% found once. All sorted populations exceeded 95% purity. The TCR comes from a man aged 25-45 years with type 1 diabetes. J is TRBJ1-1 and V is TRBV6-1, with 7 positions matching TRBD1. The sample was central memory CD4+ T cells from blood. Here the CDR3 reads CASSDPGTALDF. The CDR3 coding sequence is TGTGCCAGCAGTGACCCCGGGACAGCGTTAGACTTT.